Sequencing of this TCR beta chain was carried out in a study of blood T cells in healthy people across ages. With a J-beta primer mix and a sample-barcoded 5' primer, a second PCR ran about 7 to 11 cycles. TCRdb analysed the 5' RACE reads with MiXCR anew, one entry per CDR3 protein. The sample consists of around 800,000 distinct CDR3 sequences, 20% to 30% of them appearing once. This CDR3 spans 16 amino acids. CDR1 and CDR2 from the germline V gene are MGHRA and YSYEKL. Losses at the gene ends were 3 bases for V and 4 bases for J; bases not matched to a gene: 7. This clonotype was observed a few times. The same sample was also studied in work on T cells of mothers and their children.

This clonotype originated in a boy between 10 and 17 years old in good health. The rearrangement links TRBV4-1 to TRBJ2-4, with TRBD1 matching 9 bases. Input material: blood. This CDR3 is CASSQILGTGKNIQYF. The CDR3 DNA follows: TGCGCCAGCAGCCAGATCCTTGGGACAGGGAAAAACATTCAGTACTTC.